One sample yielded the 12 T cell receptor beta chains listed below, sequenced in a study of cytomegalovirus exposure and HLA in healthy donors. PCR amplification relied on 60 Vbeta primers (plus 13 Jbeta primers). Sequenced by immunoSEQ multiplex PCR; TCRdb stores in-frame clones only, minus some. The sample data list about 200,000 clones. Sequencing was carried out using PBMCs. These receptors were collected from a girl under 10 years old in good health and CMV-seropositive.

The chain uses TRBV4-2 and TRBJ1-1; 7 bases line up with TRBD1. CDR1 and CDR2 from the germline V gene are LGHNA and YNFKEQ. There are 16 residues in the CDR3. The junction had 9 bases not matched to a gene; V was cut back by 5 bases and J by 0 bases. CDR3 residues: CASSSGRGSLNTEAFF. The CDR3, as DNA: TGTGCCAGCAGCTCAGGCAGGGGGAGCCTGAACACTGAAGCTTTCTTT.

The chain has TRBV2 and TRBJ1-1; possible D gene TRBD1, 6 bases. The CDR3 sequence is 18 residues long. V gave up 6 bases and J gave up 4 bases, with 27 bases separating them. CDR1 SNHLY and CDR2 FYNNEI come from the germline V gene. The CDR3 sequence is CASREPLLAGALGTEAFF. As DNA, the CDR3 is TGTGCCAGCAGAGAACCTCTTCTCGCAGGGGCCCTGGGCACTGAAGCTTTCTTT.

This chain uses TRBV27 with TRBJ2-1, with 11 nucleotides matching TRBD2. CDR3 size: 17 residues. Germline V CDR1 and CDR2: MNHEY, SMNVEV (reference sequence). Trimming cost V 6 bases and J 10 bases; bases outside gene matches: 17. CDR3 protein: CASREGTSGGGGREQFF. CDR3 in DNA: TGTGCCAGCAGAGAGGGGACTAGCGGAGGAGGGGGGAGAGAGCAGTTCTTC.

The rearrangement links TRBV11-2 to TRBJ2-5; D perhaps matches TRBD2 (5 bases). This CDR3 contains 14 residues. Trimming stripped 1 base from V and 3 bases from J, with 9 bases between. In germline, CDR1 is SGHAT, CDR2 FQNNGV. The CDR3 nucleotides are TGTGCCAGCAGCTTAGGTCTAGCAGAAGAGACCCAGTACTTC. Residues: CASSLGLAEETQYF. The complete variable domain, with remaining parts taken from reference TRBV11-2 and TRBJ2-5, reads EAGVAQSPRYKIIEKRQSVAFWCNPISGHATLYWYQQILGQGPKLLIQFQNNGVVDDSQLPKDRFSAERLKGVDSTLKIQPAKLEDSAVYLCASSLGLAEETQYFGPGTRLLVL.

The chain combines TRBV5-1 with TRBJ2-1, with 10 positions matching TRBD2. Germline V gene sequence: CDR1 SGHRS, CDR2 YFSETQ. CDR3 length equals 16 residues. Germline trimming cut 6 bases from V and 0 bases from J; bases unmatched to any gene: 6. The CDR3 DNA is TGCGCCAGCAAAACTAGCGGGGAACCCTCCTACAATGAGCAGTTCTTC. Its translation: CASKTSGEPSYNEQFF.

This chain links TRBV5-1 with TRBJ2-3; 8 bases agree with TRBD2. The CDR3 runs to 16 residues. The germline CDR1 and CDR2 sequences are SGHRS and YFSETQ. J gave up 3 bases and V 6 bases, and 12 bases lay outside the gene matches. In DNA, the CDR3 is TGCGCCAGCAACGGACTAGCAGGGTTCGGTACAGATACGCAGTATTTT. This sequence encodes CASNGLAGFGTDTQYF.

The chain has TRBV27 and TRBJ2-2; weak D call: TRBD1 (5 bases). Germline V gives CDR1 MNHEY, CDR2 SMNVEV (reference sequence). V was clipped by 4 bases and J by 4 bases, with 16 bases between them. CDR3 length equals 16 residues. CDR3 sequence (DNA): TGTGCCAGCAGTTACCGCGACAGATCGAGCACCGGGGAGCTGTTTTTT. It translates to CASSYRDRSSTGELFF.

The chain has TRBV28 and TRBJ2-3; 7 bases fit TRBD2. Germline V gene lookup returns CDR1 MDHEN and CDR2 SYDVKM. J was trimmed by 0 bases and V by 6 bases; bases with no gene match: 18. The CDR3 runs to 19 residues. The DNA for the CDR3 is TGTGCCAGCAGGACTGTCTCCGGGACTACTTCCTTCAGCACAGATACGCAGTATTTT. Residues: CASRTVSGTTSFSTDTQYF.

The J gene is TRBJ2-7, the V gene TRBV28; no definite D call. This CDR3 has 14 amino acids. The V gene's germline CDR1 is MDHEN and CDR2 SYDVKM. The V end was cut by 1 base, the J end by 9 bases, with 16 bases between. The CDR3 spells CASSLFSGAPGQYF. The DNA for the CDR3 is TGTGCCAGCAGTTTATTCTCCGGAGCCCCCGGGCAGTACTTC.

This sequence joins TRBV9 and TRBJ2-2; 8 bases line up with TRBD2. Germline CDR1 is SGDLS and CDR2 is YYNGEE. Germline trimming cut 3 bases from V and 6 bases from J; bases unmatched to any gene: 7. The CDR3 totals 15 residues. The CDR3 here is CASSAPGLGAGELFF. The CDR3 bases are TGTGCCAGCAGCGCGCCGGGACTAGGGGCCGGGGAGCTGTTTTTT.

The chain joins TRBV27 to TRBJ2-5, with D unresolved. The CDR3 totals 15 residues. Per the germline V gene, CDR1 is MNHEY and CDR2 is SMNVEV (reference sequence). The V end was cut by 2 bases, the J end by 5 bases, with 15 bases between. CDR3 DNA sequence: TGTGCCAGCAGTTTAATAGGCGGCAATCAGGAGACCCAGTACTTC. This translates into CASSLIGGNQETQYF.

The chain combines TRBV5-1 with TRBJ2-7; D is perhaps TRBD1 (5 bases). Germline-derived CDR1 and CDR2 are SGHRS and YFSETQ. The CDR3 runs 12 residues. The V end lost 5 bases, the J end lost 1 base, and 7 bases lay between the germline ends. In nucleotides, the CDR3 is TGCGCCAGCAGAGGGGCATCCTACGAGCAGTACTTC. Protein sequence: CASRGASYEQYF.